Listed below are T cell receptor beta chains from one sample, sequenced in a study of blood T cell repertoires in COVID-19. Method: immunoSEQ multiplex PCR; TCRdb's copy keeps in-frame clones and lacks some. The sample holds 150,000 to 250,000 clones, 87% seen once. Sequencing used PBMCs or T cells enriched from blood (not recorded which). The source of these receptors is a woman under 40 who had recovered from COVID-19. Each CDR3 is given with its conserved first and last residue.

v_gene	CDR3aa
TRBV15	CATGDRESQPQHF
TRBV5-1	CASSPGETGLEAFF
TRBV27	CASSPLSVRAEAFF
TRBV3-1/TRBV3-2	CASSQERGSREKLFF
TRBV7-2	CASSHNRDQPQHF
TRBV29-1	CSVGLNYGYTF
TRBV30	CAWSVRSGEAFF
TRBV7-9	CASSSPGGTDTQYF
TRBV27	CASWREQYF
TRBV6-4	CASSDASSYEQYF